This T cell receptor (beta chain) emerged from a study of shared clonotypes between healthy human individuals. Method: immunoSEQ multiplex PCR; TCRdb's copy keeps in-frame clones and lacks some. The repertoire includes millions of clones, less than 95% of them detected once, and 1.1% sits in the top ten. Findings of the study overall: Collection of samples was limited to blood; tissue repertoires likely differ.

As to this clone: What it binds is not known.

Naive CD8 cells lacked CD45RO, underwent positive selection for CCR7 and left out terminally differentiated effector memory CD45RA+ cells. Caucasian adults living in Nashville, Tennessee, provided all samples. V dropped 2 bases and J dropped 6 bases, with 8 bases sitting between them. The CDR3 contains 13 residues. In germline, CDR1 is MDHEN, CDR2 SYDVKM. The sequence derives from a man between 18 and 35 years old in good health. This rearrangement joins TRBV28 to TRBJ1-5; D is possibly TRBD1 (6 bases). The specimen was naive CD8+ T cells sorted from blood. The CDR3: CASSLGRGQPQHF. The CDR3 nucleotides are TGTGCCAGCAGTTTAGGCAGGGGTCAGCCCCAGCATTTT.